This TCR beta chain was found in a study of circulating CD8 cells and anti-PD-1 response in melanoma. Four subsets defined by PD-1 and/or TIGIT were sorted from live CD3+CD8+TCRalphabeta+ cells. The table lists this clonotype with a few counts. Using roughly 15 ng of total RNA, TCR libraries were made with the QIAseq Immune Repertoire TCR panel. TCRdb reprocessed the reads via MiXCR and lists one record per CDR3 protein. Of 720 or so distinct CDR3 sequences listed, over 9.5% are singletons. Specimen: CD8+ T cells from PBMCs, collected at baseline or after one month of anti-PD-1 therapy (not recorded which). This sequence originates from a human donor with melanoma.

CDR3 bases: TGTGCCAGTAGTGGCAACAGCAATCAGCCCCAGCATTTT. Its protein product is CASSGNSNQPQHF. The chain employs TRBV19 and TRBJ1-5; D is ambiguous. CDR3 size: 13 residues. Germline V gives CDR1 LNHDA, CDR2 SQIVND (reference sequence). V dropped 5 bases and J dropped 1 base, with 6 bases sitting between them.